Listed below are T cell receptor beta chains from one sample, sequenced in a study of blood T cell repertoires in COVID-19. Clones were sequenced by immunoSEQ multiplex PCR, and TCRdb holds only the in-frame ones, with some missing. The profile shows some 180,000 clones, around 80% of them singletons. Source material: peripheral blood. Source of these receptors: a man in his sixties with acute or convalescent COVID-19. Both conserved end residues are part of each CDR3. The order of the fields is CDR3 protein, J gene, V gene.

cdr3_aa: CASSQELVGNQPQHF
j_call: TRBJ1-5
v_call: TRBV4-2

cdr3_aa: CASSLQGTYQPQHF
j_call: TRBJ1-5
v_call: TRBV28

cdr3_aa: CASSAQGSPSTDTQYF
j_call: TRBJ2-3
v_call: TRBV7-3

cdr3_aa: CASSLRVHPRSEKLFF
j_call: TRBJ1-4
v_call: TRBV7-6

cdr3_aa: CASSHGQGGDEQYF
j_call: TRBJ2-7
v_call: TRBV5-4

cdr3_aa: CASSGTSGVSEQFF
j_call: TRBJ2-1
v_call: TRBV6-2/TRBV6-3

cdr3_aa: CASSLAGSGTYEQYF
j_call: TRBJ2-7
v_call: TRBV7-2

cdr3_aa: CASSLRTSGGTPYNEQFF
j_call: TRBJ2-1
v_call: TRBV4-3

cdr3_aa: CASSFEALRDYGYTF
j_call: TRBJ1-2
v_call: TRBV3-1/TRBV3-2

cdr3_aa: CASSYGGTAQPQHF
j_call: TRBJ1-5
v_call: TRBV6-2/TRBV6-3

cdr3_aa: CASSYSGARTGGRQTQYF
j_call: TRBJ2-5
v_call: TRBV6-2/TRBV6-3

cdr3_aa: CATREGNQPQHF
j_call: TRBJ1-5
v_call: TRBV6-5

cdr3_aa: CASSRQDSYEQYF
j_call: TRBJ2-7
v_call: TRBV19

cdr3_aa: CASSQDLGSTSPLHF
j_call: TRBJ1-6
v_call: TRBV4-2

cdr3_aa: CATSGEGFREKLFF
j_call: TRBJ1-4
v_call: TRBV15

cdr3_aa: CASSSRLAGNYNEQFF
j_call: TRBJ2-1
v_call: TRBV6-2/TRBV6-3

cdr3_aa: CASRLGASGYNEQFF
j_call: TRBJ2-1
v_call: TRBV27

cdr3_aa: CASEAGQGSRGYTF
j_call: TRBJ1-2
v_call: TRBV19

cdr3_aa: CASSYGRGGSDTQYF
j_call: TRBJ2-3
v_call: TRBV6-7

cdr3_aa: CASSPGTGLQETQYF
j_call: TRBJ2-5
v_call: TRBV2

cdr3_aa: CASSFWAGGDEQFF
j_call: TRBJ2-1
v_call: TRBV27

cdr3_aa: CASSLGGNTGELFF
j_call: TRBJ2-2
v_call: TRBV28

cdr3_aa: CASSYSGQSKPQHF
j_call: TRBJ1-5
v_call: TRBV6-5

cdr3_aa: CASSLMRGTQYF
j_call: TRBJ2-3
v_call: TRBV7-3

cdr3_aa: CATSDSTGGETQYF
j_call: TRBJ2-5
v_call: TRBV24-1

cdr3_aa: CATSRGSVPEQYF
j_call: TRBJ2-7
v_call: TRBV15

cdr3_aa: CASSSVSGGPDTQYF
j_call: TRBJ2-3
v_call: TRBV5-1

cdr3_aa: CASSLAQLAGLTDTQYF
j_call: TRBJ2-3
v_call: TRBV5-1

cdr3_aa: CATSPPGTSKEFF
j_call: TRBJ2-1
v_call: TRBV15

cdr3_aa: CASSLTQVNEQFF
j_call: TRBJ2-1
v_call: TRBV14

cdr3_aa: CASSLAQGRQPQHF
j_call: TRBJ1-5
v_call: TRBV7-2

cdr3_aa: CASSQEWTGGSYNSPLHF
j_call: TRBJ1-6
v_call: TRBV3-1/TRBV3-2

cdr3_aa: CASSVTGYQGADTQYF
j_call: TRBJ2-3
v_call: TRBV6-1

cdr3_aa: CASSLQGGGTDTQYF
j_call: TRBJ2-3
v_call: TRBV2

cdr3_aa: CASSQDRGPSPQHF
j_call: TRBJ1-5
v_call: TRBV4-1

cdr3_aa: CASSQSKVAGLQETQYF
j_call: TRBJ2-5
v_call: TRBV23-1

cdr3_aa: CASSIGLAGSNEQFF
j_call: TRBJ2-1
v_call: TRBV19

cdr3_aa: CASSLRDRGPDADTQYF
j_call: TRBJ2-3
v_call: TRBV4-1

cdr3_aa: CASSARDNNSPLHF
j_call: TRBJ1-6
v_call: TRBV9

cdr3_aa: CASSYDRNYGYTF
j_call: TRBJ1-2
v_call: TRBV6-5

cdr3_aa: CASSVDVTGGEINYGYTF
j_call: TRBJ1-2
v_call: TRBV2

cdr3_aa: CASSYSSGGQGETQYF
j_call: TRBJ2-5
v_call: TRBV6-6

cdr3_aa: CASSRITGGAYTGELFF
j_call: TRBJ2-2
v_call: TRBV4-1

cdr3_aa: CSFRRTSPGELFF
j_call: TRBJ2-2
v_call: TRBV29-1

cdr3_aa: CARSLAVGQGPYNSPLHF
j_call: TRBJ1-6
v_call: TRBV7-5

cdr3_aa: CAWSPLAGEMGEQFF
j_call: TRBJ2-1
v_call: TRBV30

cdr3_aa: CASSYSGTGGFQPQHF
j_call: TRBJ1-5
v_call: TRBV6-2/TRBV6-3

cdr3_aa: CASSANQRTGDSPLHF
j_call: TRBJ1-6
v_call: TRBV3-1/TRBV3-2

cdr3_aa: CASSQDRQETQYF
j_call: TRBJ2-5
v_call: TRBV5-6

cdr3_aa: CASSLDRQNYGYTF
j_call: TRBJ1-2
v_call: TRBV5-4

cdr3_aa: CASRYSGITTDTQYF
j_call: TRBJ2-3
v_call: TRBV5-4

cdr3_aa: CASSENGLAGSGELFF
j_call: TRBJ2-2
v_call: TRBV2